Listed below are T cell receptor beta chains from one sample, sequenced in a study of T cells after posttransplantation cyclophosphamide. Produced via immunoSEQ multiplex PCR; TCRdb's table is partial and in-frame only. The data hold about 6,000 clones, with roughly 98% observed a single time. Sequenced input: memory CD4+ T cells sorted from PBMCs. These receptors originate from a man in his forties in good health, CMV-negative, and a related stem cell transplant donor. The CDR3 runs from the conserved cysteine through the conserved F or W. D genes are given only for firm matches. Size is omitted from some rows. Given values are once, few, many or a class for expanded clones.

d_gene: TRBD2; j_gene: TRBJ2-7; abundance: .; v_gene: TRBV5-1; CDR3aa: CASSPTSGPGDEQYF; CDR3nt: TGCGCCAGCAGCCCAACTAGCGGGCCTGGGGACGAGCAGTACTTC
d_gene: .; j_gene: TRBJ2-7; abundance: once; v_gene: TRBV7-7; CDR3aa: CASSLDDHSEQYF; CDR3nt: TGTGCTAGCAGCTTAGACGACCACAGCGAGCAGTACTTC
d_gene: .; j_gene: TRBJ2-5; abundance: .; v_gene: TRBV7-2; CDR3aa: CASSLSQGQETQYF; CDR3nt: TGTGCCAGCAGCTTAAGTCAGGGGCAAGAGACCCAGTACTTC
d_gene: .; j_gene: TRBJ2-7; abundance: .; v_gene: TRBV7-2; CDR3aa: CASRVNNIAGEQYF; CDR3nt: TGTGCCAGCAGGGTAAACAATATCGCGGGAGAGCAGTACTTC
d_gene: .; j_gene: TRBJ2-1; abundance: .; v_gene: TRBV30; CDR3aa: CAWSVGLARFF; CDR3nt: TGTGCCTGGAGTGTAGGGCTAGCGAGGTTCTTC
d_gene: .; j_gene: TRBJ2-4; abundance: .; v_gene: TRBV19; CDR3aa: CASSIPPRGTKNIQYF; CDR3nt: TGTGCCAGTAGTATACCCCCAAGGGGAACCAAAAACATTCAGTACTTC
d_gene: .; j_gene: TRBJ2-7; abundance: .; v_gene: TRBV6-1; CDR3aa: CASSRVEGEGYEQYF; CDR3nt: TGTGCCAGCAGTCGAGTGGAGGGTGAAGGCTACGAGCAGTACTTC
d_gene: TRBD2; j_gene: TRBJ2-1; abundance: .; v_gene: TRBV28; CDR3aa: CASSDMLRLAGDWFLTNEQFF; CDR3nt: TGTGCCAGCTCTGATATGTTACGACTAGCGGGAGATTGGTTTCTTACAAATGAGCAGTTCTTC
d_gene: TRBD1; j_gene: TRBJ1-4; abundance: .; v_gene: TRBV30; CDR3aa: CAWSRGQAGEKLFF; CDR3nt: TGTGCCTGGAGCCGCGGACAGGCGGGTGAAAAACTGTTTTTT
d_gene: .; j_gene: TRBJ2-3; abundance: .; v_gene: TRBV10-3; CDR3aa: CAATGNRTDTQYF; CDR3nt: TGTGCCGCCACCGGGAACCGCACAGATACGCAGTATTTT
d_gene: .; j_gene: TRBJ2-7; abundance: .; v_gene: TRBV5-8; CDR3aa: CASRTRGDGEQYF; CDR3nt: TGTGCCAGCAGGACTAGAGGTGACGGCGAGCAGTACTTC
d_gene: .; j_gene: TRBJ1-3; abundance: .; v_gene: TRBV28; CDR3aa: CASSYPRGAGNTIYF; CDR3nt: TGTGCCAGCAGTTACCCTCGGGGAGCTGGAAACACCATATATTTT
d_gene: .; j_gene: TRBJ2-5; abundance: .; v_gene: TRBV5-4; CDR3aa: CASSFSGTKKDGYF; CDR3nt: TGTGCCAGCAGCTTCTCCGGGACAAAAAAAGACGGGTACTTC
d_gene: TRBD1; j_gene: TRBJ1-5; abundance: .; v_gene: TRBV6-5; CDR3aa: CASSEGTGAGAQHF; CDR3nt: TGTGCCAGCAGTGAAGGGACAGGGGCGGGGGCCCAGCATTTT
d_gene: TRBD1; j_gene: TRBJ2-7; abundance: .; v_gene: TRBV29-1; CDR3aa: CSVEWTGDEQYF; CDR3nt: TGCAGCGTTGAATGGACAGGGGACGAGCAGTACTTC
d_gene: TRBD2; j_gene: TRBJ2-5; abundance: .; v_gene: TRBV4-1; CDR3aa: CASSQVISGSGGETQYF; CDR3nt: TGCGCCAGCAGCCAAGTAATCAGCGGGAGCGGGGGAGAGACCCAGTACTTC
d_gene: .; j_gene: TRBJ1-5; abundance: .; v_gene: TRBV6-1; CDR3aa: CASSDSRNQPQHF; CDR3nt: TGTGCCAGCAGTGATAGCCGGAATCAGCCCCAGCATTTT
d_gene: .; j_gene: TRBJ1-1; abundance: .; v_gene: TRBV6-5; CDR3aa: CASSYMDRRKTEAFF; CDR3nt: TGTGCCAGCAGTTACATGGATCGGAGAAAGACTGAAGCTTTCTTT
d_gene: .; j_gene: TRBJ1-3; abundance: .; v_gene: TRBV6-1; CDR3aa: CASKGPGDTIYF; CDR3nt: TGTGCCAGCAAAGGACCCGGGGACACCATATATTTT
d_gene: .; j_gene: TRBJ2-3; abundance: .; v_gene: TRBV6-4; CDR3aa: CASSDRGLNGDTQYF; CDR3nt: TGTGCCAGCAGTGACAGGGGCCTTAATGGAGATACGCAGTATTTT
d_gene: .; j_gene: TRBJ1-1; abundance: once; v_gene: TRBV5-4; CDR3aa: CASSLGGVFTEAFF; CDR3nt: TGTGCCAGCAGCTTAGGAGGGGTTTTCACTGAAGCTTTCTTT
d_gene: .; j_gene: TRBJ1-5; abundance: .; v_gene: TRBV6-5; CDR3aa: CASRGQKGDQPQHF; CDR3nt: TGTGCCAGCAGAGGACAAAAAGGGGATCAGCCCCAGCATTTT
d_gene: TRBD1; j_gene: TRBJ1-1; abundance: .; v_gene: TRBV19; CDR3aa: CASTRSGAGGKEAFF; CDR3nt: TGTGCCAGTACCCGCTCGGGCGCAGGGGGTAAAGAAGCTTTCTTT
d_gene: .; j_gene: TRBJ2-2; abundance: .; v_gene: TRBV1; CDR3aa: CTSSQEQAGATGELFF; CDR3nt: TGCACCAGCAGCCAAGAACAGGCGGGAGCCACCGGGGAGCTGTTTTTT
d_gene: .; j_gene: TRBJ1-2; abundance: .; v_gene: TRBV4-1; CDR3aa: CASSPQFQQGSFGYTF; CDR3nt: TGTGCCAGCAGCCCCCAATTCCAGCAGGGGAGTTTCGGCTACACCTTC
d_gene: .; j_gene: TRBJ2-7; abundance: .; v_gene: TRBV5-6; CDR3aa: CASSWLTEDYEQYF; CDR3nt: TGTGCCAGCAGCTGGTTGACAGAAGACTACGAGCAGTACTTC
d_gene: .; j_gene: TRBJ2-3; abundance: .; v_gene: TRBV9; CDR3aa: CASSDLASPPLDTQYF; CDR3nt: TGTGCCAGCAGCGACCTAGCGTCTCCCCCCCTGGATACGCAGTATTTT
d_gene: TRBD1; j_gene: TRBJ1-3; abundance: .; v_gene: TRBV2; CDR3aa: CASTWTGILSGNTIYF; CDR3nt: TGTGCCAGCACCTGGACAGGGATCCTCTCTGGAAACACCATATATTTT
d_gene: TRBD2; j_gene: TRBJ2-1; abundance: .; v_gene: TRBV11-2; CDR3aa: CASSLKRDFDEQFF; CDR3nt: TGTGCCAGCAGCTTAAAGCGGGACTTCGATGAGCAGTTCTTC